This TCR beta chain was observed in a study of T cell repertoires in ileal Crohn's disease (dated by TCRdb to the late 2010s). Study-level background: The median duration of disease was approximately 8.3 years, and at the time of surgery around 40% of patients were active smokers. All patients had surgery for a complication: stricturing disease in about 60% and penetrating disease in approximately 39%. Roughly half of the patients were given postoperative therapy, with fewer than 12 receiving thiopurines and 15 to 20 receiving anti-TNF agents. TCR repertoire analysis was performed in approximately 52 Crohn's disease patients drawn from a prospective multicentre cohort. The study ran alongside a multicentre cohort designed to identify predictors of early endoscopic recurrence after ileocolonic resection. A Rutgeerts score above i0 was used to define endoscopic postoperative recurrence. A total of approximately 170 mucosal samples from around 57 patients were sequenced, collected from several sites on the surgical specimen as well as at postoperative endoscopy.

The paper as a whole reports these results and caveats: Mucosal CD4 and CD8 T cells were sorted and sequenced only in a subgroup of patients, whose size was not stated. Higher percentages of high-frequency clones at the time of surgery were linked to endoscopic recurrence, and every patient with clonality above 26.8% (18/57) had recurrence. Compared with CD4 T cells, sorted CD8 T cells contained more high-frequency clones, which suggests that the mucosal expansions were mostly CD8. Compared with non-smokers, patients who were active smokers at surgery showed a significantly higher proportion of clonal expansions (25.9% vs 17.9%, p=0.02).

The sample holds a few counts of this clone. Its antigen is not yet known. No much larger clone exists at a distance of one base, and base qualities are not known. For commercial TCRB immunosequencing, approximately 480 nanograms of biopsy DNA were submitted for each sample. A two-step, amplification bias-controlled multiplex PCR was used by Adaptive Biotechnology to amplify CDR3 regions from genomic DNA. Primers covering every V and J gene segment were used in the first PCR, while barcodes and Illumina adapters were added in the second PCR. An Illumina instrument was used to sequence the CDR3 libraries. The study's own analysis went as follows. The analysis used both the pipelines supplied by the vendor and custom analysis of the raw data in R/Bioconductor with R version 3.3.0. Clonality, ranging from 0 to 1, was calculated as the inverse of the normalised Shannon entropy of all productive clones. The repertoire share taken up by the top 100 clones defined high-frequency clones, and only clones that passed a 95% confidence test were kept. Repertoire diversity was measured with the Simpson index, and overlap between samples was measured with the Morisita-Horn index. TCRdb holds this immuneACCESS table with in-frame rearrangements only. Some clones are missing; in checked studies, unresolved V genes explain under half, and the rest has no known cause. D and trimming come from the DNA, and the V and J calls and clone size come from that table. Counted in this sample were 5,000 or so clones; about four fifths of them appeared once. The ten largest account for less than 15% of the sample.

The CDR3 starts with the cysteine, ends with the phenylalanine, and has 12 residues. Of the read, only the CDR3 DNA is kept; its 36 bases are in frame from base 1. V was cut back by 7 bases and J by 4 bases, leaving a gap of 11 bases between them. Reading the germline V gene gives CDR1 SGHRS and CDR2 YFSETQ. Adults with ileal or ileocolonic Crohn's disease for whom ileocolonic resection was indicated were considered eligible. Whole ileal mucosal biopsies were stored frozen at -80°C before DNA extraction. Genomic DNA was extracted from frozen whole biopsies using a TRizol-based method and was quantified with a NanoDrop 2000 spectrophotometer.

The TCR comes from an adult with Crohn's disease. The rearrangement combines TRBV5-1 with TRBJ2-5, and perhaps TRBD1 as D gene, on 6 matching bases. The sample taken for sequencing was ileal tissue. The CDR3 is CASSGAVETQYF. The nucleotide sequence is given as TGCGCCAGCTCAGGGGCAGTAGAGACCCAGTACTTC. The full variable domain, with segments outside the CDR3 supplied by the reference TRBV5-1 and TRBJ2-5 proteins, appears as KAGVTQTPRYLIKTRGQQVTLSCSPISGHRSVSWYQQTPGQGLQFLFEYFSETQRNKGNFPGRFSGRQFSNSRSEMNVSTLELGDSALYLCASSGAVETQYFGPGTRLLVL.